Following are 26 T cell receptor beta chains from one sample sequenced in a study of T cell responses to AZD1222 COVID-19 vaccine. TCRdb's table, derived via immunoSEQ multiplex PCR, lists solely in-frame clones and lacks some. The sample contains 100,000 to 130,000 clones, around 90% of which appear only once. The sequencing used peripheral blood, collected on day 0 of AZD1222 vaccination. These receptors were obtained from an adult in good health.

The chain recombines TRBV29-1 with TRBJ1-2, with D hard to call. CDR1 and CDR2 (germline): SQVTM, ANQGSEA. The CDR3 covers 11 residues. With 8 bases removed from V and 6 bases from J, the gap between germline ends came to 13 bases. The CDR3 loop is CSPHPTDGYTF. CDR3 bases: TGCAGCCCCCATCCTACAGATGGCTACACCTTC.

In DNA, the CDR3 is TGTGCCAGCAGCCAAGATTGGACAGGGTCCACAGATACGCAGTATTTT. Translating gives CASSQDWTGSTDTQYF. The V gene is TRBV3-1 (or the pseudogene TRBV3-2), the J gene TRBJ2-3; the match to TRBD1 covers 8 bases. The CDR3 totals 16 residues. Germline loops: CDR1 LGHDT, CDR2 YNNKEL (reference sequence). J was trimmed by 2 bases and V by 0 bases; bases with no gene match: 4.

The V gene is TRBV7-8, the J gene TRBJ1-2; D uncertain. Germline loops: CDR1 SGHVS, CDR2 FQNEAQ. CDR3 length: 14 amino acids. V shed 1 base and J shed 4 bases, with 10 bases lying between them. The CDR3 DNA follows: TGTGCCAGCAGCTTAGGGGCAAGTAGCTATGGCTACACCTTC. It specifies CASSLGASSYGYTF.

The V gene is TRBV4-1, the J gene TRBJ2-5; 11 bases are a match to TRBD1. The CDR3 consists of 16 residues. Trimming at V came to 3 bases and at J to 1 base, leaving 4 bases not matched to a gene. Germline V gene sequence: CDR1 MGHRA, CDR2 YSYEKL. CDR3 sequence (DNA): TGCGCCAGCAGCCAGGGGGACAGGGGGTTCCAAGAGACCCAGTACTTC. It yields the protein CASSQGDRGFQETQYF.

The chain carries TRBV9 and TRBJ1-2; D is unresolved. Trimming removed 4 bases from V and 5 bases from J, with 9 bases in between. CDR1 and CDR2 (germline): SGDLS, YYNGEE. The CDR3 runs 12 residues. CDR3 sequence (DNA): TGTGCCAGCAGCAGTCAAGGGTATGGCTACACCTTC. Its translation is CASSSQGYGYTF.

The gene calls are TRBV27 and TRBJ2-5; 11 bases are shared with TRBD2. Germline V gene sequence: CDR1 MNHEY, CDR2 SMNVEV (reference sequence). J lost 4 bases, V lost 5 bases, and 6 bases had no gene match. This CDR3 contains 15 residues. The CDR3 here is CASSPIAGGRETQYF. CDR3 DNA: TGTGCCAGCAGTCCCATAGCGGGGGGGCGAGAGACCCAGTACTTC.

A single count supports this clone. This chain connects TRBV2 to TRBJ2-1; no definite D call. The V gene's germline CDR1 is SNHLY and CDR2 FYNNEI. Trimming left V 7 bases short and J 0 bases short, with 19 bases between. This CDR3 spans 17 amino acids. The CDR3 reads CASNAGSRKSSYNEQFF. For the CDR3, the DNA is TGTGCCAGCAATGCAGGATCGAGGAAAAGCTCCTACAATGAGCAGTTCTTC.

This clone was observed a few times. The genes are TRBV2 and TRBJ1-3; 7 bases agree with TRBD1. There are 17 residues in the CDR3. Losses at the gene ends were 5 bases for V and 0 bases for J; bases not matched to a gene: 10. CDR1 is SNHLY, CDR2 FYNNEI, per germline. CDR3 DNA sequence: TGTGCCAGCAGTTCCACCACGGGACAGCACTCTGGAAACACCATATATTTT. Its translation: CASSSTTGQHSGNTIYF.

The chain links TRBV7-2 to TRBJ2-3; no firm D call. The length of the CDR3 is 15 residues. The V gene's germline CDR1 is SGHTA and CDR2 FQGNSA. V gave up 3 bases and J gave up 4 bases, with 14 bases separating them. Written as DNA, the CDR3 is TGTGCCAGCAGCTTTCTGGGTCAGCCCGCAGATACGCAGTATTTT. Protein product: CASSFLGQPADTQYF. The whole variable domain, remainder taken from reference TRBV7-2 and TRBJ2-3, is GAGVSQSPSNKVTEKGKDVELRCDPISGHTALYWYRQSLGQGLEFLIYFQGNSAPDKSGLPSDRFSAERTGGSVSTLTIQRTQQEDSAVYLCASSFLGQPADTQYFGPGTRLTVL.

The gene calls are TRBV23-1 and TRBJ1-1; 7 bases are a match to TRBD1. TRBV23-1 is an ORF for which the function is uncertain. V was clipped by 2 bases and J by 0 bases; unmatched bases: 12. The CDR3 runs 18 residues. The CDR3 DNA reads TGCGCCAGCAGTCAAACGCATCGACAGGGAAGTATGAACACTGAAGCTTTCTTT. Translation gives CASSQTHRQGSMNTEAFF.

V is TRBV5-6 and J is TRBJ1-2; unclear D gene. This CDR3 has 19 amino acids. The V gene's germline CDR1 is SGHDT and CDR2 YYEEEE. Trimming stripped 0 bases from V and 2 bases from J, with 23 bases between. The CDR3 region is CASSLARSYSPRTNYGYTF. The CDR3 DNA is TGTGCCAGCAGCTTGGCCCGGTCGTACAGCCCCAGAACCAACTATGGCTACACCTTC.

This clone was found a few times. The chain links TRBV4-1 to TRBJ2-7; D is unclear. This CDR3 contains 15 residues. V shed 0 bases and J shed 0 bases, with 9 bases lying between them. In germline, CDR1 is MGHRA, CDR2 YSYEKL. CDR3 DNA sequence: TGCGCCAGCAGCCAAGATTGGGCTACCTCCTACGAGCAGTACTTC. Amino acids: CASSQDWATSYEQYF.

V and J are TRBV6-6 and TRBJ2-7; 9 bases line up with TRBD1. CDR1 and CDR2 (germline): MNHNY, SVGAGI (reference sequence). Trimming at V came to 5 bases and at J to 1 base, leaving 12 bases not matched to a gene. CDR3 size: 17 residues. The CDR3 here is CASSRGSRDRASYEQYF. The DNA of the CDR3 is TGTGCCAGCAGTCGCGGGTCCCGGGACAGGGCTTCCTACGAGCAGTACTTC.

CDR3 loop: CASSWDSLIQYF. CDR3 bases: TGCGCCAGCAGCTGGGACTCTCTGATACAGTACTTC. V is TRBV5-1 and J is TRBJ2-7; D possibly corresponds to TRBD2 (6 bases). Germline V gene sequence: CDR1 SGHRS, CDR2 YFSETQ. Trimming took 3 bases from V and 10 from J, leaving 14 bases between them. CDR3 length equals 12 residues.

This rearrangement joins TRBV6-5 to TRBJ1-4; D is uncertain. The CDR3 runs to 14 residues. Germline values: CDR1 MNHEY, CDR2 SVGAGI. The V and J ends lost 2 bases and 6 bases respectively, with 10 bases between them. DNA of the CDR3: TGTGCCAGCAGTTACGGACGCCCGGATGAAAAACTGTTTTTT. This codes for CASSYGRPDEKLFF.

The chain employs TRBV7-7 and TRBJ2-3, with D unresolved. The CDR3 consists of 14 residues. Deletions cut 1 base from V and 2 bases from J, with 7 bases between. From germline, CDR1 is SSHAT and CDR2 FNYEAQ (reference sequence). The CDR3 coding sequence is TGTGCCAGCAGCTTAGACAGAGTCACAGATACGCAGTATTTT. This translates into CASSLDRVTDTQYF.

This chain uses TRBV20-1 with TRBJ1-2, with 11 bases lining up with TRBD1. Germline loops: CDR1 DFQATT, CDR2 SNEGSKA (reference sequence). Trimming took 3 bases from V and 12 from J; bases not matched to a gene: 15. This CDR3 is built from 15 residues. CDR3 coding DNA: TGCAGTGCTAGTAGCACCGGGACAGGGGGACTGGGGGACACCTTC. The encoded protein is CSASSTGTGGLGDTF.

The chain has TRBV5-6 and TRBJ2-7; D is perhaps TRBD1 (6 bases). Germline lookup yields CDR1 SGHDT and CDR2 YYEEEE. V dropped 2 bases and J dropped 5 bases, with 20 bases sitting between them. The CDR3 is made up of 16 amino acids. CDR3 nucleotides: TGTGCCAGCAGCTTCACAGTTGTAGGGGGAAGGGACGAGCAGTACTTC. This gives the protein CASSFTVVGGRDEQYF. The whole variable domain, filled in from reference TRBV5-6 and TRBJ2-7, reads DAGVTQSPTHLIKTRGQQVTLRCSPKSGHDTVSWYQQALGQGPQFIFQYYEEEERQRGNFPDRFSGHQFPNYSSELNVNALLLGDSALYLCASSFTVVGGRDEQYFGPGTRLTVT.

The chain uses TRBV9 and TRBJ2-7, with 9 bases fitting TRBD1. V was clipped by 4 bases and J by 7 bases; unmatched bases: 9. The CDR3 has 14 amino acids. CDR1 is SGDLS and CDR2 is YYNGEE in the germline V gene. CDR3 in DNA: TGTGCCAGCAGCACCACACAGGGGGCGAGGGAGCAGTACTTC. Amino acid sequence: CASSTTQGAREQYF. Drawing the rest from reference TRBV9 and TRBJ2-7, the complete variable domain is DSGVTQTPKHLITATGQRVTLRCSPRSGDLSVYWYQQSLDQGLQFLIQYYNGEERAKGNILERFSAQQFPDLHSELNLSSLELGDSALYFCASSTTQGAREQYFGPGTRLTVT.

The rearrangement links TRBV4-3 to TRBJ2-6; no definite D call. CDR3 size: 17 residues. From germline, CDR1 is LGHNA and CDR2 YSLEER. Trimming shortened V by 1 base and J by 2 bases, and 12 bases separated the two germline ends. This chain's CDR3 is CASSQGIGSPGANVLTF. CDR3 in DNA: TGCGCCAGCAGCCAAGGAATTGGGTCTCCTGGGGCCAACGTCCTGACTTTC.

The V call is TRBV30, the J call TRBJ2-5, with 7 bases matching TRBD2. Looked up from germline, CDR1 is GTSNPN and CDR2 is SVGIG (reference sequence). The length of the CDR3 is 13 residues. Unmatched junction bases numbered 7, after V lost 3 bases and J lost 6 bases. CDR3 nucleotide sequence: TGTGCCTGGAGCCTGACTAGCTCAAAGACCCAGTACTTC. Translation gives CAWSLTSSKTQYF. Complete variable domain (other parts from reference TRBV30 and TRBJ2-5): SQTIHQWPATLVQPVGSPLSLECTVEGTSNPNLYWYRQAAGRGLQLLFYSVGIGQISSEVPQNLSASRPQDRQFILSSKKLLLSDSGFYLCAWSLTSSKTQYFGPGTRLLVL.

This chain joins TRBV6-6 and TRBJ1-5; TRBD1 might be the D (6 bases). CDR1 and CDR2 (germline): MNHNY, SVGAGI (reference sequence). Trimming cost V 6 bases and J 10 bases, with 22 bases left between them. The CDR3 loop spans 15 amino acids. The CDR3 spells CASRITVGGAFPQHF. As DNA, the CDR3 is TGTGCCAGCAGGATTACCGTTGGGGGCGCTTTCCCCCAGCATTTT.

The CDR3 DNA sequence: TGTGCCAGCAGCTTAGGGGGGGGCCCGCAGACCCAGTACTTC. Encoded protein: CASSLGGGPQTQYF. The V and J genes are TRBV11-2 and TRBJ2-5; a possible D gene is TRBD2 (7 bases). V was trimmed by 1 base and J by 6 bases, leaving 12 bases between them. CDR3 length equals 14 residues. Germline loops: CDR1 SGHAT, CDR2 FQNNGV.

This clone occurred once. Here the CDR3 reads CASSYMAGGFHEQYF. CDR3 DNA sequence: TGTGCCAGCAGTTACATGGCAGGGGGGTTCCACGAGCAGTACTTC. V is TRBV6-2 or TRBV6-3 and J is TRBJ2-7; a possible D gene is TRBD1 (7 bases). CDR1 is MNHEY, CDR2 SVGEGT, per germline. This CDR3 contains 15 residues. Trimming removed 2 bases at V and 5 bases at J, with 16 bases between.

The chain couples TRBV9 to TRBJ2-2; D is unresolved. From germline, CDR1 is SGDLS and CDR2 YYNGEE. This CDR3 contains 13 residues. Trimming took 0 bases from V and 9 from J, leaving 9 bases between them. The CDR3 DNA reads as TGTGCCAGCAGCGTAGACGTCCACCGGGAGCTGTTTTTT. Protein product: CASSVDVHRELFF.

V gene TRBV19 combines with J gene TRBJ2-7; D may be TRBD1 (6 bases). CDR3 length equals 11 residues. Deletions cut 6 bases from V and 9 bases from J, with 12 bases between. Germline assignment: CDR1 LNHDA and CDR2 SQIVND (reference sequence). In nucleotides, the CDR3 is TGTGCCAGTAGCACAGGGTTGGCGCAGTACTTC. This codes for CASSTGLAQYF.